The 29 T cell receptor beta chains below all came from one sample that was sequenced in a study of blood T cell repertoires in COVID-19. The data were produced by immunoSEQ multiplex PCR, yet TCRdb's version contains in-frame clones alone and is incomplete. The sample shows under 150,000 clones, about 82% of them seen only once. Sequencing was performed on PBMCs or T cells enriched from blood (not recorded which). These receptors all come from a woman in her 40s who had recovered from COVID-19.

The V gene is TRBV6-6, the J gene TRBJ1-1, with 7 positions matching TRBD1. Unmatched junction bases numbered 5, after V lost 2 bases and J lost 5 bases. The CDR3 sequence is 14 residues long. Germline loops: CDR1 MNHNY, CDR2 SVGAGI (reference sequence). The CDR3 spells CASSYNTGETEAFF. The CDR3 DNA reads TGTGCCAGCAGTTACAATACAGGGGAAACTGAAGCTTTCTTT.

The chain couples TRBV27 to TRBJ1-5; 7 bases match TRBD1. The V and J ends lost 6 bases and 6 bases, in that order; junction bases with no gene match: 8. CDR3 length equals 14 residues. The germline CDR1 and CDR2 sequences are MNHEY and SMNVEV (reference sequence). In DNA, the CDR3 is TGTGCCAGCAGAATAACAGGGGTGGGTCAGCCCCAGCATTTT. Protein product: CASRITGVGQPQHF.

The chain couples TRBV5-1 to TRBJ1-6; 9 bases fit TRBD1. The J segment lost 5 bases and the V segment lost 0 bases, leaving 3 bases of the junction unmatched. The V gene's germline CDR1 is SGHRS and CDR2 YFSETQ. The CDR3 is made up of 16 amino acids. CDR3 amino acids: CASSLEGQGDNSPLHF. For the CDR3, the DNA is TGCGCCAGCAGCTTGGAGGGACAGGGAGATAATTCACCCCTCCACTTT.

The chain combines TRBV18 with TRBJ2-7; D may be TRBD1 (5 bases). CDR3 size: 15 residues. Looked up from germline, CDR1 is KGHSH and CDR2 is LQKENI. V dropped 4 bases and J dropped 5 bases, with 18 bases sitting between them. CDR3 in DNA: TGTGCCAGCTCACTGGATCAAACAGGATCCCACGAGCAGTACTTC. Amino acid sequence: CASSLDQTGSHEQYF.

About this clone itself: Mismatch with germline at one junction end may stem from a read error. The chain joins TRBV5-6 to TRBJ1-4; possibly TRBD1 for D (6 bases). The length of the CDR3 is 12 residues. Germline lookup yields CDR1 SGHDT and CDR2 YYEEEE. The CDR3 sequence: CASSSITGTKEF. CDR3 DNA sequence: TGTGCCAGCAGTTCTATAACCGGGACAAAGGAGTTT.

The chain is built from TRBV7-2 and TRBJ2-1, with TRBD2 identical over 13 bases. The CDR3 runs to 15 residues. Germline loops: CDR1 SGHTA, CDR2 FQGNSA. J lost 8 bases, V lost 5 bases, and 6 bases had no gene match. The CDR3 nucleotides read TGTGCCAGCAGCCGGACTAGCGGGGGTCCCCATGAGCAGTTCTTC. It is translated as CASSRTSGGPHEQFF.

Written as DNA, the CDR3 is TGTGCCAGCAGTTACTCCGCTAGAGCCGGGGAGCTGTTTTTT. It specifies CASSYSARAGELFF. The J gene is TRBJ2-2, the V gene TRBV6-5; D gene uncertain. The germline V gene has CDR1 MNHEY and CDR2 SVGAGI. The CDR3 is 14 amino acids. V lost 0 bases, J lost 6 bases, and 8 bases lay in between.

The V and J genes are TRBV7-8 and TRBJ2-3; 8 positions match TRBD2. This CDR3 has 15 residues. In germline, CDR1 is SGHVS, CDR2 FQNEAQ. Trimming cost V 5 bases and J 5 bases; bases outside gene matches: 9. DNA of the CDR3: TGTGCCAGCAGCCTGGGACTAGTTTTTGGAGATACGCAGTATTTT. The encoded protein is CASSLGLVFGDTQYF.

The chain couples TRBV12-3 or TRBV12-4 to TRBJ2-7, with D tentatively TRBD1 (6 bases). With 5 bases removed from V and 7 bases from J, the gap between germline ends came to 6 bases. The CDR3 sequence is 10 residues long. CDR3 sequence reads: CASSGQEQYF. CDR3 coding DNA: TGTGCCAGCAGTGGACAGGAGCAGTACTTC.

The V and J genes are TRBV4-1 and TRBJ1-5; D gene unclear. Germline lookup yields CDR1 MGHRA and CDR2 YSYEKL. Trimming took 0 bases from V and 0 from J, leaving 12 bases between them. CDR3 length: 17 residues. The chain's CDR3 is CASSQEGRTHSNQPQHF. The DNA of the CDR3 is TGCGCCAGCAGCCAAGAAGGTCGGACTCATAGCAATCAGCCCCAGCATTTT.

The chain links TRBV5-8 to TRBJ2-1, with TRBD1 identical over 7 bases. From germline, CDR1 is SGHTS and CDR2 YDEGEE. Trimming took 0 bases from V and 4 from J; bases not matched to a gene: 13. The CDR3 loop spans 18 amino acids. The CDR3 DNA follows: TGTGCCAGCAGCTTGGTTATCCTACAGGGGCAAGTATACAATGAGCAGTTCTTC. Protein: CASSLVILQGQVYNEQFF.

The gene calls are TRBV3-1 (or the pseudogene TRBV3-2) and TRBJ2-3; 11 nucleotides agree with TRBD2. V lost 4 bases to trimming and J lost 5 bases; unmatched junction nucleotides: 5. Germline V gene lookup returns CDR1 LGHDT and CDR2 YNNKEL (reference sequence). The CDR3 loop spans 15 amino acids. The DNA for the CDR3 is TGTGCCAGCAGCCCGGCTAGCGGGGGGATAGATACGCAGTATTTT. Translation: CASSPASGGIDTQYF.

The sample holds one count of this clone. One end of the junction does not line up with germline, which may come from a read error. The chain is built from TRBV6-1 and TRBJ1-4; D unresolved. The CDR3 has 17 amino acids. Germline lookup yields CDR1 MNHNS and CDR2 SASEGT. The CDR3: CASSKAGSLLSNEKLFF. As DNA, the CDR3 is TGTGCCAGCAGTAAAGCCGGGAGTCTCCTATCTAATGAAAAACTGTTTTTT.

The chain joins TRBV28 to TRBJ2-1; 9 bases fit TRBD2. Germline CDR1 and CDR2: MDHEN and SYDVKM. This CDR3 region has 16 residues. V was pared by 5 bases and J by 1 base, with 6 bases of the junction left unmatched. This CDR3 is CASSTSGSPSYNEQFF. CDR3 in DNA: TGTGCCAGCAGTACTAGCGGGTCACCTTCCTACAATGAGCAGTTCTTC.

This chain links TRBV5-1 with TRBJ2-7; no reliable D call. Per the germline V gene, CDR1 is SGHRS and CDR2 is YFSETQ. Trimming removed 4 bases from V and 3 bases from J, with 17 bases in between. The CDR3 totals 15 residues. The CDR3 bases are TGCGCCAGCAGCCGGAACCGCGCGGTCCGCTACGAGCAGTACTTC. Translating gives CASSRNRAVRYEQYF.

J is TRBJ1-2 and V is TRBV3-1 (or the pseudogene TRBV3-2); D ambiguous. The CDR3 consists of 17 residues. CDR1 is LGHDT, CDR2 YNNKEL, per germline (reference sequence). Trimming stripped 4 bases from V and 1 base from J, with 19 bases between. CDR3 in DNA: TGTGCCAGCAGCCGAGGCGGCGGAGAAAGTTTTAACTATGGCTACACCTTC. Its translation: CASSRGGGESFNYGYTF.

This clone was found once. V gene TRBV6-6 combines with J gene TRBJ2-1, with 9 bases identical to TRBD2. Germline CDR1 MNHNY, CDR2 SVGAGI (reference sequence). The CDR3 spans 15 residues. V dropped 6 bases and J dropped 6; count of bases not matched to a gene: 9. DNA for the CDR3: TGTGCCAGCAGCCTCCGGCTAGCGGGACCCAATGAGCAGTTCTTC. Translating gives CASSLRLAGPNEQFF.

The rearrangement links TRBV6-1 to TRBJ1-5; D not certain. Trimming stripped 2 bases from V and 8 bases from J, with 7 bases between. The CDR3 runs 12 residues. Germline-derived CDR1 and CDR2 are MNHNS and SASEGT. CDR3 in amino acids: CASSETVEPQHF. The CDR3 DNA reads TGTGCCAGCAGTGAAACGGTGGAGCCCCAGCATTTT.

V is TRBV7-8 and J is TRBJ1-2; no reliable D call. V was shortened by 7 bases and J by 2 bases, with 11 bases between the two germline ends. CDR3 length: 13 residues. CDR1 is SGHVS, CDR2 FQNEAQ, per germline. The chain's CDR3 is CASTPGRNYGYTF. The CDR3 DNA sequence: TGTGCCAGCACCCCCGGCAGGAACTATGGCTACACCTTC.

V is TRBV27 and J is TRBJ2-3; TRBD2 matches 7 bases. With V trimmed by 6 bases and J by 5 bases, 23 bases remained unmatched. Germline lookup yields CDR1 MNHEY and CDR2 SMNVEV (reference sequence). The CDR3 has 19 amino acids. The CDR3 bases are TGTGCCAGCAGGGGAATTGGGCTGAGGCGGGAGACCCCCTTAGATACGCAGTATTTT. It specifies CASRGIGLRRETPLDTQYF.

This clone was picked up a small number of times. The J gene is TRBJ1-1, the V gene TRBV3-1 (or the pseudogene TRBV3-2); D perhaps matches TRBD1 (6 bases). The V end lost 0 bases, the J end lost 11 bases, and 10 bases lay between the germline ends. CDR1 and CDR2 (germline): LGHDT, YNNKEL (reference sequence). The CDR3 length is 12 residues. The CDR3 protein is CASSQDSGDAFF. The CDR3 nucleotides are TGTGCCAGCAGCCAAGATTCAGGGGATGCTTTCTTT.

This clone has a single count. For the CDR3, the DNA is TGTGCCAGCAGCACCCGGGAGGGGCGCAACACCGGGGAGCTGTTTTTT. It specifies CASSTREGRNTGELFF. This rearrangement joins TRBV11-3 to TRBJ2-2; TRBD2 agrees at 8 bases. Germline V gene sequence: CDR1 SGHNT, CDR2 YENEEA. Trimming removed 5 bases from V and 2 bases from J; junction bases left unmatched: 7. This CDR3 comprises 16 residues. The variable domain in full, with the rest retrieved from reference TRBV11-3 and TRBJ2-2, is EAGVVQSPRYKIIEKKQPVAFWCNPISGHNTLYWYLQNLGQGPELLIRYENEEAVDDSQLPKDRFSAERLKGVDSTLKIQPAELGDSAVYLCASSTREGRNTGELFFGEGSRLTVL.

The rearrangement uses TRBV15 and TRBJ1-2, with D perhaps matching TRBD1 (6 bases). Trimming took 1 base from V and 6 from J, leaving 9 bases between them. CDR1 LNHNV and CDR2 YYDKDF come from the germline V gene (reference sequence). CDR3 size: 13 residues. The CDR3 sequence: CATSRAGENGYTF. DNA of the CDR3: TGTGCCACCAGCAGAGCAGGGGAGAATGGCTACACCTTC.

This chain links TRBV24-1 with TRBJ2-1; 9 bases fit TRBD2. The CDR3 runs to 16 residues. Germline V gene lookup returns CDR1 KGHDR and CDR2 SFDVKD. The V segment lost 2 bases and the J segment 4 bases; nucleotides outside the gene matches: 5. The CDR3 sequence is CATSDSRLAVYNEQFF. The CDR3 DNA is TGTGCCACCAGTGATTCTCGACTAGCGGTTTACAATGAGCAGTTCTTC.

This clone has a single count. The chain is built from TRBV9 and TRBJ1-1, with 7 bases lining up with TRBD1. Germline assignment: CDR1 SGDLS and CDR2 YYNGEE. V lost 0 bases, J lost 0 bases, and 8 bases stayed unmatched. The CDR3 has 17 amino acids. CDR3 region: CASSVAGTGQLNTEAFF. The CDR3 nucleotides read TGTGCCAGCAGCGTAGCGGGTACGGGACAGCTGAACACTGAAGCTTTCTTT.

The chain links TRBV11-3 to TRBJ1-1; a possible D gene is TRBD1 (5 bases). Trimming took off 2 bases at V and 5 bases at J, with 9 bases between the two ends. The CDR3 is 13 amino acids. Germline CDR1 reads SGHNT; CDR2 reads YENEEA. The CDR3, as DNA: TGTGCCAGCAGCTTATCAGGGCTGACTGAAGCTTTCTTT. Translating it yields CASSLSGLTEAFF.

In this sample, this clone turned up once. V usage is TRBV29-1 and J usage is TRBJ2-5; D gene ambiguous. The V gene lost 2 bases and the J gene lost 5 bases, with 18 bases spanning the gap. The germline V gene has CDR1 SQVTM and CDR2 ANQGSEA. This CDR3 has 15 amino acids. The CDR3 loop is CSVEPLVAAGETQYF. In nucleotides, the CDR3 is TGCAGCGTTGAACCCCTGGTGGCGGCCGGTGAGACCCAGTACTTC.

This clone was seen a handful of times. This sequence joins TRBV30 and TRBJ2-7; D is undetermined. Germline assignment: CDR1 GTSNPN and CDR2 SVGIG (reference sequence). The V gene lost 0 bases and the J gene lost 0 bases, with 9 bases spanning the gap. The CDR3 extends over 14 amino acids. The CDR3, as DNA: TGTGCCTGGAGTGTAATGGGCAACTCCTACGAGCAGTACTTC. It is translated as CAWSVMGNSYEQYF.

Only a few counts were recorded for this clone. The chain links TRBV30 to TRBJ1-4; perhaps TRBD1 as D (6 bases). Germline CDR1 reads GTSNPN; CDR2 reads SVGIG (reference sequence). V lost 0 bases and J 6 bases, leaving 11 bases between the germline ends. CDR3 size: 14 residues. CDR3 residues: CAWSVRTAYEKLFF. As DNA, the CDR3 is TGTGCCTGGAGTGTACGGACAGCTTATGAAAAACTGTTTTTT. Full variable domain (missing parts from reference TRBV30 and TRBJ1-4): SQTIHQWPATLVQPVGSPLSLECTVEGTSNPNLYWYRQAAGRGLQLLFYSVGIGQISSEVPQNLSASRPQDRQFILSSKKLLLSDSGFYLCAWSVRTAYEKLFFGSGTQLSVL.